The clone carrying this TCR beta chain was seen a handful of times. Its antigen is not known. With a J-beta primer mix and a sample-barcoded 5' primer, a second PCR ran about 7 to 11 cycles. From each sample, at least 2.5 million paired-end reads containing CDR3 were obtained. TCRdb re-called the 5' RACE reads through MiXCR, storing one row per CDR3 protein. Of about 1.4 million distinct CDR3 sequences listed, 59% were seen once; the top ten hold approximately 7%. Roughly 9.8 milliliters of peripheral blood were drawn from each donor. This entry belongs to a study of blood T cells in healthy people across ages. Notes on the study in general: In older individuals, TCR beta diversity per million T cells was lower, falling roughly linearly with age.

This CDR3 is built from 14 residues. V was cut by 4 bases and J by 2 bases, with 12 bases left in between. CDR1 is MDHEN, CDR2 SYDVKM, per germline. The receptor was derived from a man younger than 30 in good health. The V and J genes are TRBV28 and TRBJ2-7, with D uncertain. Source material: blood. The CDR3 is CASSSSPAPYEQYF. CDR3 coding DNA: TGTGCCAGCAGTTCGTCCCCTGCCCCCTACGAGCAGTACTTC.